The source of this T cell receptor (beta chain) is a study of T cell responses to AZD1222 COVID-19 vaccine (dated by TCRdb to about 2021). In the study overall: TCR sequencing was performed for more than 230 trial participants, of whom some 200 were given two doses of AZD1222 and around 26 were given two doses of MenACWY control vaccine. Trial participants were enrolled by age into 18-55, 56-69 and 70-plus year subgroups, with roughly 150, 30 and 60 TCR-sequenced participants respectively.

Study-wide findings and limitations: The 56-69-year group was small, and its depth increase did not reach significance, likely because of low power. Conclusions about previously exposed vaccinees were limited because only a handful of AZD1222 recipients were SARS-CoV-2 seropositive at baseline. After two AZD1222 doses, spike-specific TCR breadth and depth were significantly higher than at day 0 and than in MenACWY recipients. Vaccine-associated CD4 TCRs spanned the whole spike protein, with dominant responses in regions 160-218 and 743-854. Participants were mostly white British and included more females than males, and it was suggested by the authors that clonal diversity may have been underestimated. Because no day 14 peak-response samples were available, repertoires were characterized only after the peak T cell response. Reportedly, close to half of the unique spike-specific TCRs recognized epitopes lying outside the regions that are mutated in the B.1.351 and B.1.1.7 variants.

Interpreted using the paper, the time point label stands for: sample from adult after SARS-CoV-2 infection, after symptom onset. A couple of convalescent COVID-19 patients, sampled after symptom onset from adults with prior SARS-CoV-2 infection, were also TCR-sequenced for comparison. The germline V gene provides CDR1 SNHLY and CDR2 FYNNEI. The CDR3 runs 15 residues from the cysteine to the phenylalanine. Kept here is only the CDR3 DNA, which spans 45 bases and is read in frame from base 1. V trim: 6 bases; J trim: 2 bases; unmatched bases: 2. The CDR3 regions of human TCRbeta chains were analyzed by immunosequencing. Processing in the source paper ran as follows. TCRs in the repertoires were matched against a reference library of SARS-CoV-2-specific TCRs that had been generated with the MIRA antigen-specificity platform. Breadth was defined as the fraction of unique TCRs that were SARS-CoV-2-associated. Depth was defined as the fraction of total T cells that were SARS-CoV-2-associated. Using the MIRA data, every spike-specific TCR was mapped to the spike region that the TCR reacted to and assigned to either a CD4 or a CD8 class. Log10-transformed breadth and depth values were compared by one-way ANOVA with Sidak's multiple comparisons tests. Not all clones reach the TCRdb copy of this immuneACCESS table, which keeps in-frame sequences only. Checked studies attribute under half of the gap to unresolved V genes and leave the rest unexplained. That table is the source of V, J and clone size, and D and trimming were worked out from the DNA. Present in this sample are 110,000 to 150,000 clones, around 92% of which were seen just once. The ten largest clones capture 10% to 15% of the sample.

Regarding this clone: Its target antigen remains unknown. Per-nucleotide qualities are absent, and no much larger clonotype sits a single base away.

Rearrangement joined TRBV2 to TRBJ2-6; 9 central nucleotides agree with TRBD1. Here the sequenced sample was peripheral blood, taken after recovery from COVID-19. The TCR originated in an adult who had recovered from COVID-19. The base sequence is TGTGCCAGCAGGAGGACAGGGGCTGGGGCCAACGTCCTGACTTTC. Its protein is CASRRTGAGANVLTF.